This record covers a single TCR beta chain. The repertoire was sequenced with immunoSEQ multiplex PCR; TCRdb's copy has only in-frame clones and lacks some. In the table there are 110,000 to 150,000 clones, 80% of which are singletons. These data belong to a study of blood T cell repertoires in COVID-19. The overall study: Acute-phase and convalescent COVID-19 samples originated in the United States, Italy and Spain. The cDNA or gDNA used as material had been derived from T cells, B-cell-depleted T cells, or PBMCs.

The CDR3 has 14 amino acids. Trimming removed 4 bases from V and 8 bases from J, with 17 bases in between. Per the germline V gene, CDR1 is MDHEN and CDR2 is SYDVKM. The chain is built from TRBV28 and TRBJ1-2; TRBD1 is a possible D gene (6 bases). The TCR sequence derives from a man in his 70s who had recovered from COVID-19. The sample comprised peripheral blood. The CDR3 loop reads CASSSTGLSWGYTF. The CDR3 DNA follows: TGTGCCAGCAGTTCGACAGGACTGTCCTGGGGCTACACCTTC.